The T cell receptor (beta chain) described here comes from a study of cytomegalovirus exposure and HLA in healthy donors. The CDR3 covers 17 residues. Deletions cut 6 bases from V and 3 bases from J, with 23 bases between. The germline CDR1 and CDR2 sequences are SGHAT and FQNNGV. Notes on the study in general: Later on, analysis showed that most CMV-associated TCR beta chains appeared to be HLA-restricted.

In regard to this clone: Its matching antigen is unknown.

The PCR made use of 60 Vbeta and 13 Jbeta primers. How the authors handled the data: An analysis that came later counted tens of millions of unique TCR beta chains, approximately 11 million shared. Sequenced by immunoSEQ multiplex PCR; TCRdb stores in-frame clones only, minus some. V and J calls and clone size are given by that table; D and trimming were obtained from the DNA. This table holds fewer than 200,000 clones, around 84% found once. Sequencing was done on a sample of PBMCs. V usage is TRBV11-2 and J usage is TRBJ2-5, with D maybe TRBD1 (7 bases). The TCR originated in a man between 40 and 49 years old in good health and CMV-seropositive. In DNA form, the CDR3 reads TGTGCCAGCAGTCTCCAACCCCGTCAGGGGGGTAAAGAGACCCAGTACTTC. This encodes CASSLQPRQGGKETQYF.